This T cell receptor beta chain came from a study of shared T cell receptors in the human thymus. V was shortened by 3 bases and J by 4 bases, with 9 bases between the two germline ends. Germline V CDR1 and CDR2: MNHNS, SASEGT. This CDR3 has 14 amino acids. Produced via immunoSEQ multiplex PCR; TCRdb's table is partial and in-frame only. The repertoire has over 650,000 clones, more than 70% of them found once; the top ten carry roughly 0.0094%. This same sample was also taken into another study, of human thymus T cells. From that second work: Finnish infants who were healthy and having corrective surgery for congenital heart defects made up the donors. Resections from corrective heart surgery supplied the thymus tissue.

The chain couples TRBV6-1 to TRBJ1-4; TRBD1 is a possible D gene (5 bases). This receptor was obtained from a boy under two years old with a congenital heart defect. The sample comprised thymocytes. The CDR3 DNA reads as TGTGCCAGCAGTGATTGGGGGGTTAATGAAAAACTGTTTTTT. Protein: CASSDWGVNEKLFF.